This T cell receptor (beta chain) was sequenced for a study of CXCR3-negative and CXCR3-positive naive CD8 T cells. Broader study findings: Memory CD8+ cells showed much lower diversity, while both naive subsets displayed comparably high diversity. Compared with CXCR3-negative naive cells, CXCR3-positive naive cells showed more hydrophobic TRB CDR3s.

This CDR3 spans 11 amino acids. The germline V gene encodes CDR1 SQVTM and CDR2 ANQGSEA. The study made its TRB cDNA libraries by 5' RACE, adding UMI labels. TCRdb reprocessed the 5' RACE reads, keeping one entry per CDR3 protein, no DNA. The specimen's table records fewer than 90,000 distinct CDR3 sequences. To note about this clonotype: What it binds is unknown.

The sequence came from a human donor in good health. Some clones in this sample may be carry-over from other donors' samples. The chain recombines TRBV29-1 with TRBJ1-1. Input material: naive CXCR3+ CD8+ T cells from blood. Described subset: CD45RO-CCR7+CD27+CD95- naive CD8+ T cells expressing CXCR3 (TNR3+). The CDR3 protein is CSVDTGTEAFF. Together with reference TRBV29-1 and TRBJ1-1, the CDR3 gives the full variable domain: SAVISQKPSRDICQRGTSLTIQCQVDSQVTMMFWYRQQPGQSLTLIATANQGSEATYESGFVIDKFPISRPNLTFSTLTVSNMSPEDSSIYLCSVDTGTEAFFGQGTRLTVV.